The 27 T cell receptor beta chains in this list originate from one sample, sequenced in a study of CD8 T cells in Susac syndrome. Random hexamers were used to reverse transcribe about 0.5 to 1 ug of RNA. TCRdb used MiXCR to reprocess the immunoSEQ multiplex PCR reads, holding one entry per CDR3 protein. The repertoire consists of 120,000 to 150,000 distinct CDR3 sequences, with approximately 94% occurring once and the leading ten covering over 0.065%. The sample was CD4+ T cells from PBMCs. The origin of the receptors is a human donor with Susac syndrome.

CDR3 sequence reads: CAGGHLNTGELFF. The CDR3 region has the DNA TGTGCCGGCGGACACCTTAACACCGGGGAGCTGTTTTTT. This chain connects TRBV2 to TRBJ2-2; TRBD1 might be the D (5 bases). The germline CDR1 and CDR2 sequences are SNHLY and FYNNEI. The CDR3 totals 13 residues. The V and J ends lost 11 bases and 2 bases respectively, with 12 bases between them.

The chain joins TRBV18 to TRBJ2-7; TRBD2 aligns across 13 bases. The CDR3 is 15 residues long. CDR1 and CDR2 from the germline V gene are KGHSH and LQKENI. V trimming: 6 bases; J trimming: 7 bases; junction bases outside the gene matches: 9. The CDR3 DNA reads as TGTGCCAGCTCGGAGGGGACTAGCGGGATTAGTGAGCAGTACTTC. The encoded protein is CASSEGTSGISEQYF. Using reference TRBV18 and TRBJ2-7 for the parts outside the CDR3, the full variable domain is NAGVMQNPRHLVRRRGQEARLRCSPMKGHSHVYWYRQLPEEGLKFMVYLQKENIIDESGMPKERFSAEFPKEGPSILRIQQVVRGDSAAYFCASSEGTSGISEQYFGPGTRLTVT.

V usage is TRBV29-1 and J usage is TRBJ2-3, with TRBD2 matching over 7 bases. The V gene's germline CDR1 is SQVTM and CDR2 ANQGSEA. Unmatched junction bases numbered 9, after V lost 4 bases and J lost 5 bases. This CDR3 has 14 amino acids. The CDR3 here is CSVGLAGVGDTQYF. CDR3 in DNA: TGCAGCGTTGGACTCGCGGGAGTAGGAGATACGCAGTATTTT.

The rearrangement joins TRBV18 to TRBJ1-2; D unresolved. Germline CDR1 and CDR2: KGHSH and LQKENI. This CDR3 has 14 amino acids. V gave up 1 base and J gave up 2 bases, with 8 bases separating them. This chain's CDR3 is CASSPQRENYGYTF. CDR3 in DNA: TGTGCCAGCTCACCACAGAGGGAGAACTATGGCTACACCTTC.

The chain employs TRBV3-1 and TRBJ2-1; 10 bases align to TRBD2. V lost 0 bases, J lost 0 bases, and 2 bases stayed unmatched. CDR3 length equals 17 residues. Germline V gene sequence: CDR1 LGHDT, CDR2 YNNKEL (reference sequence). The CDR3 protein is CASSQEPSGSSYNEQFF. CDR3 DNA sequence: TGTGCCAGCAGCCAAGAGCCTAGCGGGAGCTCCTACAATGAGCAGTTCTTC.

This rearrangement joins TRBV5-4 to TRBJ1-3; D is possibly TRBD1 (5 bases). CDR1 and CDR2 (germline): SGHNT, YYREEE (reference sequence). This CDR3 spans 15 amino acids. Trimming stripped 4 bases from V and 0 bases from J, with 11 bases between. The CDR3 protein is CASSPGRNSGNTIYF. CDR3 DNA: TGTGCCAGCAGCCCGGGACGGAACTCTGGAAACACCATATATTTT.

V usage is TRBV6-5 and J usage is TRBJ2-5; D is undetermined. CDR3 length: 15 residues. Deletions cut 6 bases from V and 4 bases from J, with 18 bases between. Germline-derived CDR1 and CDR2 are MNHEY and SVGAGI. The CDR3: CASSPVRIRPETQYF. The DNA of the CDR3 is TGTGCCAGCAGCCCCGTTCGAATTAGGCCAGAGACCCAGTACTTC.

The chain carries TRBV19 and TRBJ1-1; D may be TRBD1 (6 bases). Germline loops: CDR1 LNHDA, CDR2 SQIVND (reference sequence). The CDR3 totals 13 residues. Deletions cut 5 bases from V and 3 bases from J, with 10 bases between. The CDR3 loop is CASSQGRDTEAFF. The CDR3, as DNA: TGTGCCAGTAGTCAGGGGAGGGACACTGAAGCTTTCTTT.

CDR3 in DNA: TGTGCCAGCAGCGTAGGTGCTCGAAAAAACAATGAGCAGTTCTTC. It codes for CASSVGARKNNEQFF. This chain joins TRBV9 and TRBJ2-1; no clear D gene. The CDR3 extends over 15 amino acids. The germline gives CDR1 SGDLS, CDR2 YYNGEE. V lost 0 bases to trimming and J lost 5 bases, with 12 bases between them.

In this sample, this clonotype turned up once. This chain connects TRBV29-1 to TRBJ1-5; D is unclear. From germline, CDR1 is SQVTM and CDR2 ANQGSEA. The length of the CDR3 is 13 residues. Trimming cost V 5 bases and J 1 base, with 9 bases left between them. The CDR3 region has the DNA TGCAGCGTTCGAGGCGGCAGCAATCAGCCCCAGCATTTT. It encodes CSVRGGSNQPQHF. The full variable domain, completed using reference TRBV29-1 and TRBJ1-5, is SAVISQKPSRDICQRGTSLTIQCQVDSQVTMMFWYRQQPGQSLTLIATANQGSEATYESGFVIDKFPISRPNLTFSTLTVSNMSPEDSSIYLCSVRGGSNQPQHFGDGTRLSIL.

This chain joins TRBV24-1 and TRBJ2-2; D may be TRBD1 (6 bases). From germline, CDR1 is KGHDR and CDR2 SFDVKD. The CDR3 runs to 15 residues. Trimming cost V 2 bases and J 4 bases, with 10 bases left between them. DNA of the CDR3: TGTGCCACCAGTGATTGGCTCAGGGGCACCGGGGAGCTGTTTTTT. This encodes CATSDWLRGTGELFF.

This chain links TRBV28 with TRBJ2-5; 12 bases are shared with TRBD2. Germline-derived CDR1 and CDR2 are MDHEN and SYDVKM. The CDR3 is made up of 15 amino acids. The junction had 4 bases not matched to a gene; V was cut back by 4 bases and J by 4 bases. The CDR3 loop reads CASSSRTSGTETQYF. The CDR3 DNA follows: TGTGCCAGCAGTTCCCGGACTAGCGGGACAGAGACCCAGTACTTC. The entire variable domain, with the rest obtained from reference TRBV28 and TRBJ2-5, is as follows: DVKVTQSSRYLVKRTGEKVFLECVQDMDHENMFWYRQDPGLGLRLIYFSYDVKMKEKGDIPEGYSVSREKKERFSLILESASTNQTSMYLCASSSRTSGTETQYFGPGTRLLVL.

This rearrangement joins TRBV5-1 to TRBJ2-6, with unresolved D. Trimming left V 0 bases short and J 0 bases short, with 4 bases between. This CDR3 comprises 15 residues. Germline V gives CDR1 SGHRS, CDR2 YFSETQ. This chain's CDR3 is CASSLAVSGANVLTF. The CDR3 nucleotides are TGCGCCAGCAGCTTGGCGGTCTCTGGGGCCAACGTCCTGACTTTC.

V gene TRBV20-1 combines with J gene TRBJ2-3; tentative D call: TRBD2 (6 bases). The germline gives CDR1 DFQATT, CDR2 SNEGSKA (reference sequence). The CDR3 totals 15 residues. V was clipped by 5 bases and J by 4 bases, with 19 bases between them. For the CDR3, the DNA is TGCAGTGCTCCCAACACAGCCTCGGGGGCAGATACGCAGTATTTT. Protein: CSAPNTASGADTQYF.

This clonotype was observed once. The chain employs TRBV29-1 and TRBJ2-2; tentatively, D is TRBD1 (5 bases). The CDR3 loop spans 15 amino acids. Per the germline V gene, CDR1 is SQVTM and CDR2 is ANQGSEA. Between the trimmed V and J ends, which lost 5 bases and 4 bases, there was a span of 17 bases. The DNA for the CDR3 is TGCAGCGTTATCCCCTCCCTCCAGGGCACCGGGGAGCTGTTTTTT. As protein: CSVIPSLQGTGELFF.

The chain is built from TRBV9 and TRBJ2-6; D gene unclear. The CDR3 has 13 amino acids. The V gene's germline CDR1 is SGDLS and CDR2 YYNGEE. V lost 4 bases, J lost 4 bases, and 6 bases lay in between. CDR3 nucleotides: TGTGCCAGCAGCACCACCGGGGCCAACGTCCTGACTTTC. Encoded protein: CASSTTGANVLTF.

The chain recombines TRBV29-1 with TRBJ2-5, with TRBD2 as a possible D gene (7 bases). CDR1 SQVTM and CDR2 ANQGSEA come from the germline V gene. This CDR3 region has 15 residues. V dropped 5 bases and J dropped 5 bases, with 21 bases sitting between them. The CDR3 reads CSVRRPGGQGETQYF. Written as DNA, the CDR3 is TGCAGCGTTCGCAGACCCGGGGGGCAGGGGGAGACCCAGTACTTC.

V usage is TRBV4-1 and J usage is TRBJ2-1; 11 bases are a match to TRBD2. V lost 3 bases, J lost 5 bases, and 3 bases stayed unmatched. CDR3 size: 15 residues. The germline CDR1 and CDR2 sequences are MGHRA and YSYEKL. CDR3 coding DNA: TGCGCCAGCAGCCACCGACTAGCGGGGAACAATGAGCAGTTCTTC. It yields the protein CASSHRLAGNNEQFF.

The CDR3 region has the DNA TGTGCCAGCAGCCAGGGACGCTTATCGGCTAATGAAAAACTGTTTTTT. Protein product: CASSQGRLSANEKLFF. The chain couples TRBV12-3 or TRBV12-4 to TRBJ1-4; perhaps TRBD1 as D (5 bases). This CDR3 is built from 16 residues. Trimming took off 6 bases at V and 3 bases at J, with 17 bases between the two ends.

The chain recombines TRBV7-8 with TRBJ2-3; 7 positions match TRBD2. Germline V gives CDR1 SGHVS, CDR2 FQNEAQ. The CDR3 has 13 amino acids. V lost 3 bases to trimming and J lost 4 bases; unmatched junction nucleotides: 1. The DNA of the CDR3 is TGTGCCAGCAGCTTTGCGGGGGCAGATACGCAGTATTTT. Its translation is CASSFAGADTQYF. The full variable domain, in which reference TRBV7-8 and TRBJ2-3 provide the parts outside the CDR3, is GAGVSQSPRYKVAKRGQDVALRCDPISGHVSLFWYQQALGQGPEFLTYFQNEAQLDKSGLPSDRFFAERPEGSVSTLKIQRTQQEDSAVYLCASSFAGADTQYFGPGTRLTVL.

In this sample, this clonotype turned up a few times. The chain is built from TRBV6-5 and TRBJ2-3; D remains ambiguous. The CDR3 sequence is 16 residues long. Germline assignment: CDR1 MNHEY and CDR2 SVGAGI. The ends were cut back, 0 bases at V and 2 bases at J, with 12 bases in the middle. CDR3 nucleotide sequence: TGTGCCAGCAGTTACTCGACCAGACGAAACACAGATACGCAGTATTTT. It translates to CASSYSTRRNTDTQYF.

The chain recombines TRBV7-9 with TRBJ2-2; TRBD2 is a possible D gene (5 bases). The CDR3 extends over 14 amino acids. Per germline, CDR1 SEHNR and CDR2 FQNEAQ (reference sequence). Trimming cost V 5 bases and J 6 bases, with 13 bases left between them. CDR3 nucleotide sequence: TGTGCCAGCAGCATCGGACTCAACTCCGGGGAGCTGTTTTTT. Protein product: CASSIGLNSGELFF.

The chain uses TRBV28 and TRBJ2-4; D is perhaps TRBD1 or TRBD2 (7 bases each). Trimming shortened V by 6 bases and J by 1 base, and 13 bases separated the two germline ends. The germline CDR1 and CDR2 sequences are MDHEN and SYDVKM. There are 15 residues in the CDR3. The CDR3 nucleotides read TGTGCCAGCAGCCAGCAGGGGGGGGCCAAAAACATTCAGTACTTC. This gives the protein CASSQQGGAKNIQYF.

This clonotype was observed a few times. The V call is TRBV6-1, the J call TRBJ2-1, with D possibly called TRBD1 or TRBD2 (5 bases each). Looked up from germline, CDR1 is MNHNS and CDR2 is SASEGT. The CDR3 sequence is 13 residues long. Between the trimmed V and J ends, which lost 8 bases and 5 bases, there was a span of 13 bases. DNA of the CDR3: TGTGCCAGCCAGGGACCGCCCAACAATGAGCAGTTCTTC. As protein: CASQGPPNNEQFF.

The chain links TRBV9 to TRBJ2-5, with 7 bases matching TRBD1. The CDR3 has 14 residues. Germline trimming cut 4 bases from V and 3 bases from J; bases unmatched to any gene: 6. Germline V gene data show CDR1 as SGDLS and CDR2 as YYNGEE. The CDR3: CASSPAGGEETQYF. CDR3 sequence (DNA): TGTGCCAGCAGCCCCGCAGGGGGAGAAGAGACCCAGTACTTC.

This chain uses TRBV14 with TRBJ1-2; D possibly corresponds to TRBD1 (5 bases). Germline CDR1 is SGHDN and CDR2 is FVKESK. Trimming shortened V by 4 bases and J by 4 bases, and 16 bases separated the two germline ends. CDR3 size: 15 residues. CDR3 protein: CASSLDWGNGYGYTF. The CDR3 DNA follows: TGTGCCAGCAGCCTGGATTGGGGGAATGGCTATGGCTACACCTTC.

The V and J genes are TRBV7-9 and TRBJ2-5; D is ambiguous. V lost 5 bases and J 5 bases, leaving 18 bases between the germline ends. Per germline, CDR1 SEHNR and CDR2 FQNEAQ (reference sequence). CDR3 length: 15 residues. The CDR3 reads CASSPLGGPPETQYF. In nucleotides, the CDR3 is TGTGCCAGCAGCCCGCTTGGTGGGCCCCCGGAGACCCAGTACTTC. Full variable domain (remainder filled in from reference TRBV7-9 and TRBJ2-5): DTGVSQNPRHKITKRGQNVTFRCDPISEHNRLYWYRQTLGQGPEFLTYFQNEAQLEKSRLLSDRFSAERPKGSFSTLEIQRTEQGDSAMYLCASSPLGGPPETQYFGPGTRLLVL.